The present TCR beta chain was sequenced within a study of control samples from healthy donors and cancer patients. Libraries were prepared by immunoSEQ multiplex PCR; TCRdb keeps only in-frame clonotypes and omits some of them. Here the sample spans about 100,000 clones, around four fifths being singletons. The V end lost 5 bases, the J end lost 3 bases, and 15 bases lay between the germline ends. Looked up from germline, CDR1 is SGHAT and CDR2 is FQNNGV. CDR3 length equals 15 residues. The chain joins TRBV11-2 to TRBJ2-3; tentatively, D is TRBD2 (6 bases). The sequencing sample was made of blood. The receptor was derived from a man aged 18-30 years in good health. CDR3 DNA sequence: TGTGCCAGCAGCCCTATTGGGGGGAGTACAGATACGCAGTATTTT. This codes for CASSPIGGSTDTQYF.